A single sample is the source of the 14 T cell receptor beta chains below, sequenced in a study of blood T cell dynamics during melanoma immunotherapy (dated by TCRdb to about 2020). To prepare the library, the immunoSEQ multiplex PCR assay was applied. What TCRdb holds here is the immuneACCESS table cut down to in-frame rearrangements. Part of the clones is not present; checked against another copy, under half of the missing clones reflect an unresolved V gene, and the others are unexplained. The sample includes more than 15,000 clones, with approximately 80% observed a single time. The ten most abundant clones make up more than 6.5% of the sample. The time point label corresponds to: pre-treatment baseline. This specimen was blood, taken from a patient treated with checkpoint blockade. The receptors come from a human donor with melanoma.

This chain joins TRBV5-8 and TRBJ1-2; possible D gene TRBD1, 5 bases. From germline, CDR1 is SGHTS and CDR2 YDEGEE. There are 12 residues in the CDR3. V was pared by 5 bases and J by 8 bases, with 13 bases between. The CDR3 DNA follows: TGTGCCAGCAGTTATACCAGGGAGGGCTACACCTTC. Amino acids: CASSYTREGYTF.

This clone was recorded once. The chain is built from TRBV4-3 and TRBJ2-1; no clear D gene. Trimming cost V 0 bases and J 12 bases, with 21 bases left between them. CDR3 length: 16 amino acids. In germline, CDR1 is LGHNA, CDR2 YSLEER. Here the CDR3 reads CASSQELRTQVGRQFF. The CDR3 DNA sequence: TGCGCCAGCAGCCAAGAATTACGGACCCAAGTGGGCCGGCAGTTCTTC.

Written as DNA, the CDR3 is TGTGCCAGCAGACGGGGGACAGGGGGAATAAATCAGCCCCAGCATTTT. Encoded protein: CASRRGTGGINQPQHF. The chain couples TRBV28 to TRBJ1-5, with 11 positions matching TRBD1. The CDR3 sequence is 16 residues long. V trimming: 6 bases; J trimming: 4 bases; junction bases outside the gene matches: 8. CDR1 is MDHEN and CDR2 is SYDVKM in the germline V gene.

V and J are TRBV19 and TRBJ2-3; 9 nucleotides match TRBD2. Germline-derived CDR1 and CDR2 are LNHDA and SQIVND (reference sequence). The CDR3 runs 13 residues. V lost 11 bases, J lost 0 bases, and 3 bases stayed unmatched. The CDR3: CAASGDSTDTQYF. CDR3 DNA: TGTGCCGCTAGCGGGGATAGCACAGATACGCAGTATTTT.

The chain uses TRBV5-1 and TRBJ2-5, with TRBD2 matching over 11 bases. The CDR3 runs 15 residues. The trim removed 5 bases at V and 4 bases at J, leaving 7 bases unmatched. The V gene's germline CDR1 is SGHRS and CDR2 YFSETQ. The DNA of the CDR3 is TGCGCCAGCAGGATACTAGCGGGAGTAGGAGAGACCCAGTACTTC. Protein product: CASRILAGVGETQYF.

The genes are TRBV2 and TRBJ2-3; TRBD2 matches at 7 bases. CDR1 is SNHLY and CDR2 is FYNNEI in the germline V gene. J lost 5 bases, V lost 7 bases, and 9 bases had no gene match. The CDR3 is 14 residues long. The CDR3 sequence: CASKREGVRDTQYF. The CDR3 nucleotides read TGTGCCAGCAAAAGGGAGGGAGTAAGAGATACGCAGTATTTT.

This rearrangement joins TRBV10-3 to TRBJ2-7, with D perhaps TRBD2 (6 bases). Trimming stripped 3 bases from V and 3 bases from J, with 9 bases between. Germline-derived CDR1 and CDR2 are ENHRY and SYGVKD. CDR3 length: 13 residues. CDR3 in DNA: TGTGCCATCAGTGACACGGGAGACTACGAGCAGTACTTC. Its translation: CAISDTGDYEQYF.

In regard to this clone: The conserved closing phenylalanine or tryptophan is absent in this CDR3, likely reflecting a read error. The DNA is left out, because the CDR3 cannot be placed on it with certainty; the CDR3 is given as TCRdb lists it. The chain has TRBV5-1 and TRBJ1-2; the table's TRBD1 call for D was not verified on the DNA. Looked up from germline, CDR1 is SGHRS and CDR2 is YFSETQ. Ends included, the CDR3 has 8 residues. The CDR3 sequence is CASTRGTK.

The chain carries TRBV30 and TRBJ2-7; tentative D call: TRBD1 (5 bases). Germline V gene data show CDR1 as GTSNPN and CDR2 as SVGIG (reference sequence). The germline V and J ends were trimmed by 5 bases and 4 bases, with 12 bases remaining between them. This CDR3 region has 12 residues. CDR3 residues: CAWSQAKYEQYF. Here the CDR3 DNA reads TGTGCCTGGTCACAGGCTAAGTACGAGCAGTACTTC. Combining the CDR3 with reference TRBV30 and TRBJ2-7 gives the whole variable domain SQTIHQWPATLVQPVGSPLSLECTVEGTSNPNLYWYRQAAGRGLQLLFYSVGIGQISSEVPQNLSASRPQDRQFILSSKKLLLSDSGFYLCAWSQAKYEQYFGPGTRLTVT.

The CDR3 region has the DNA TGTGCCACCTCCGGGACCCCGGCAGGTCAGCCCCAGCATTTT. Its translation is CATSGTPAGQPQHF. The chain recombines TRBV19 with TRBJ1-5; maybe TRBD1 (5 bases). The CDR3 has 14 amino acids. The V end was cut by 10 bases, the J end by 6 bases, with 19 bases between. The germline V gene encodes CDR1 LNHDA and CDR2 SQIVND (reference sequence).

The chain is built from TRBV5-4 and TRBJ2-3; D perhaps matches TRBD1 (6 bases). The V gene's germline CDR1 is SGHNT and CDR2 YYREEE (reference sequence). Trimming stripped 2 bases from V and 2 bases from J, with 9 bases between. The CDR3 contains 14 residues. The CDR3 reads CASSFRTDTDTQYF. DNA for the CDR3: TGTGCCAGCAGCTTCCGGACAGACACAGATACGCAGTATTTT.

The chain uses TRBV27 and TRBJ2-3, with D perhaps given as TRBD1 or TRBD2 (7 bases each). The CDR3 spans 15 residues. The V and J ends lost 3 bases and 2 bases respectively, with 12 bases between them. Germline V gene sequence: CDR1 MNHEY, CDR2 SMNVEV (reference sequence). The CDR3 DNA reads TGTGCCAGCAGTTTCAGGGGGGGTACCACAGATACGCAGTATTTT. Translation: CASSFRGGTTDTQYF.

The chain carries TRBV27 and TRBJ2-7, with D unclear. Germline V lookup: CDR1 MNHEY, CDR2 SMNVEV (reference sequence). The CDR3 totals 15 residues. Trimming took off 2 bases at V and 0 bases at J, with 11 bases between the two ends. CDR3 sequence: CASSLIGLSSYEQYF. In DNA form, the CDR3 reads TGTGCCAGCAGTTTAATAGGGTTGAGCTCCTACGAGCAGTACTTC.

The J gene is TRBJ1-2, the V gene TRBV28; a weak D match, TRBD1 (5 bases). The V end was cut by 5 bases, the J end by 4 bases, with 17 bases between. CDR1 and CDR2 (germline): MDHEN, SYDVKM. CDR3 length: 15 residues. CDR3 sequence: CASSPRQIQFYGYTF. The CDR3 region has the DNA TGTGCCAGCAGTCCCAGACAGATACAGTTCTATGGCTACACCTTC.